The clone carrying this T cell receptor (beta chain) came up once. Assay: immunoSEQ multiplex PCR; the TCRdb copy retains only in-frame clones and omits some. The sample lists about 490,000 clones; 76% were seen once. The data belong to a study of shared clonotypes between healthy human individuals. This CDR3 contains 16 residues. Germline V lookup: CDR1 SGHRS, CDR2 YFSETQ. The ends were cut back, 5 bases at V and 7 bases at J, with 25 bases in the middle. This clonotype was sampled from a middle-aged woman in good health. Some clones in this sample may be carry-over from other donors' samples. The gene calls are TRBV5-1 and TRBJ2-7; D is undetermined. Material for sequencing was PBMCs. CDR3 sequence reads: CASRVWSARASSEQYF. The CDR3 DNA is TGCGCCAGCAGGGTATGGAGCGCCCGGGCGTCGAGTGAGCAGTACTTC.